The 30 T cell receptor beta chains below all came from one sample that was sequenced in a study of T cell responses to AZD1222 COVID-19 vaccine. Method: immunoSEQ multiplex PCR; TCRdb's copy keeps in-frame clones and lacks some. Here the sample spans about 140,000 clones, around nine tenths being singletons. This specimen consisted of peripheral blood, obtained 28 days after the second AZD1222 dose. The receptors derive from an adult who received the AZD1222 COVID-19 vaccine.

This chain connects TRBV9 to TRBJ2-3; TRBD2 matches 10 bases. V lost 0 bases and J lost 1; bases outside the gene matches: 8. The CDR3 spans 18 residues. CDR1 and CDR2 (germline): SGDLS, YYNGEE. For the CDR3, the DNA is TGTGCCAGCAGCGTAGGCCTAGCGGGGGTTGGTGGCACAGATACGCAGTATTTT. Its translation is CASSVGLAGVGGTDTQYF.

V usage is TRBV10-3 and J usage is TRBJ2-7; possibly TRBD1 for D (6 bases). CDR3 size: 12 residues. V lost 4 bases, J lost 5 bases, and 9 bases lay in between. CDR1 and CDR2 (germline): ENHRY, SYGVKD. The CDR3 DNA is TGTGCCATCAGTGGCAGGGGAAACGAGCAGTACTTC. It specifies CAISGRGNEQYF.

This clone was counted a few times. This chain links TRBV5-5 with TRBJ1-3; 7 bases match TRBD1. The CDR3 has 15 residues. CDR1 and CDR2 (germline): SGHKS, YYEKEE (reference sequence). The junction had 5 bases not matched to a gene; V was cut back by 3 bases and J by 2 bases. The CDR3 protein is CASSSQGVTGNTIYF. CDR3 in DNA: TGTGCCAGCAGCTCGCAGGGGGTTACTGGAAACACCATATATTTT.

This chain connects TRBV4-3 to TRBJ2-4; possibly TRBD2 for D (5 bases). The CDR3 extends over 18 amino acids. V was trimmed by 0 bases and J by 1 base, leaving 16 bases between them. CDR1 is LGHNA and CDR2 is YSLEER in the germline V gene. Here the CDR3 reads CASSQDRVTPGAKNIQYF. CDR3 coding DNA: TGCGCCAGCAGCCAAGATAGAGTGACCCCGGGGGCCAAAAACATTCAGTACTTC.

The chain couples TRBV7-2 to TRBJ1-4; no firm D call. CDR3 length equals 12 residues. V was trimmed by 2 bases and J by 10 bases, leaving 8 bases between them. Germline V gene sequence: CDR1 SGHTA, CDR2 FQGNSA. The CDR3 sequence is CASSLFSGKLFF. The CDR3 region has the DNA TGTGCCAGCAGCTTATTTTCAGGAAAACTGTTTTTT.

V is TRBV19 and J is TRBJ2-7; D is uncertain. In germline, CDR1 is LNHDA, CDR2 SQIVND (reference sequence). This CDR3 comprises 16 residues. V lost 6 bases, J lost 2 bases, and 20 bases lay in between. The CDR3 loop is CASSLAGFAKAYEQYF. The CDR3 bases are TGTGCCAGTAGCCTCGCAGGCTTCGCCAAGGCCTACGAGCAGTACTTC.

The chain joins TRBV4-3 to TRBJ1-2; unclear D gene. The CDR3 sequence is 14 residues long. CDR1 and CDR2 from the germline V gene are LGHNA and YSLEER. Trimming shortened V by 5 bases and J by 6 bases, and 16 bases separated the two germline ends. CDR3 region: CASSTRTVRDGYTF. The CDR3 region has the DNA TGCGCCAGCAGCACCCGGACCGTCCGGGATGGCTACACCTTC.

There are a few counts of this clone. The V gene is TRBV11-1, the J gene TRBJ1-4; D is unresolved. The CDR3 is 14 residues long. Germline CDR1 is SGHAT and CDR2 is FQDESV (reference sequence). V lost 3 bases and J lost 8, with 13 bases in between. The CDR3 region has the DNA TGTGCCAGCAGCTTGCGGGCCGAGGGAGAAAAACTGTTTTTT. Protein sequence: CASSLRAEGEKLFF. The full variable domain, its missing parts supplied by reference TRBV11-1 and TRBJ1-4, is EAEVAQSPRYKITEKSQAVAFWCDPISGHATLYWYRQILGQGPELLVQFQDESVVDDSQLPKDRFSAERLKGVDSTLKIQPAELGDSAMYLCASSLRAEGEKLFFGSGTQLSVL.

In nucleotides, the CDR3 is TGCGCCAGCAGCTTGGTCGGCAGGGTCGACTACGAGCAGTACTTC. This encodes CASSLVGRVDYEQYF. V gene TRBV5-1 combines with J gene TRBJ2-7, with D possibly TRBD1 on 5 matching bases. The V end lost 0 bases, the J end lost 3 bases, and 13 bases lay between the germline ends. The germline gives CDR1 SGHRS, CDR2 YFSETQ. The CDR3 runs to 15 residues.

This clone showed up just once. Sequence at one end of the junction differs from germline and may be a read error. The rearrangement uses TRBV11-3 and TRBJ1-5; 7 bases match TRBD1. The CDR3 is 18 residues long. From germline, CDR1 is SGHNT and CDR2 YENEEA. CDR3 sequence: CASSIDLQGYNSNQPQHF. In DNA, the CDR3 is TGTGCCAGCAGCATAGACCTACAGGGGTACAACAGCAATCAGCCCCAGCATTTT.

The rearrangement uses TRBV29-1 and TRBJ1-1; TRBD1 matches 7 bases. V was clipped by 6 bases and J by 1 base; unmatched bases: 5. Germline-derived CDR1 and CDR2 are SQVTM and ANQGSEA. CDR3 length: 13 residues. In nucleotides, the CDR3 is TGCAGCGTGGGGACAGTGACGAACACTGAAGCTTTCTTT. Amino acid sequence: CSVGTVTNTEAFF.

The rearrangement uses TRBV3-1 (or the pseudogene TRBV3-2) and TRBJ1-2, with 8 bases matching TRBD1. Per the germline V gene, CDR1 is LGHDT and CDR2 is YNNKEL (reference sequence). There are 16 residues in the CDR3. V lost 1 base, J lost 4 bases, and 8 bases stayed unmatched. CDR3 amino acids: CASSQVRTGTAYGYTF. The CDR3 nucleotides are TGTGCCAGCAGCCAAGTGAGGACAGGGACTGCCTATGGCTACACCTTC.

V gene TRBV7-2 combines with J gene TRBJ2-7; 7 bases align to TRBD2. The CDR3 consists of 15 residues. The ends lost 5 bases at V and 3 bases at J; junction bases unmatched: 10. Germline values: CDR1 SGHTA, CDR2 FQGNSA. CDR3 nucleotide sequence: TGTGCCAGCAGCCCGCGATGGGGCGGGAGCTACGAGCAGTACTTC. Translated: CASSPRWGGSYEQYF. Combining the CDR3 with reference TRBV7-2 and TRBJ2-7 gives the whole variable domain GAGVSQSPSNKVTEKGKDVELRCDPISGHTALYWYRQSLGQGLEFLIYFQGNSAPDKSGLPSDRFSAERTGGSVSTLTIQRTQQEDSAVYLCASSPRWGGSYEQYFGPGTRLTVT.

The chain has TRBV4-1 and TRBJ1-1; D is uncertain. The ends were cut back, 3 bases at V and 0 bases at J, with 11 bases in the middle. Germline V gene data show CDR1 as MGHRA and CDR2 as YSYEKL. The CDR3 is 15 residues long. CDR3 bases: TGCGCCAGCAGCCATTCCTTCGGAGTGAACACTGAAGCTTTCTTT. Translated: CASSHSFGVNTEAFF.

The V and J genes are TRBV3-1 (or the pseudogene TRBV3-2) and TRBJ1-2, with D unresolved. The CDR3 length is 16 residues. V dropped 4 bases and J dropped 0 bases, with 15 bases sitting between them. CDR1 and CDR2 from the germline V gene are LGHDT and YNNKEL (reference sequence). The CDR3 loop is CASSRTGPGANYGYTF. CDR3 in DNA: TGTGCCAGCAGCCGGACCGGCCCAGGAGCTAACTATGGCTACACCTTC.

This clone was found once. This sequence joins TRBV29-1 and TRBJ2-1, with a tentative D call TRBD1 (5 bases). CDR1 and CDR2 (germline): SQVTM, ANQGSEA. The CDR3 length is 14 residues. V was pared by 4 bases and J by 4 bases, with 14 bases between. CDR3 nucleotide sequence: TGCAGCGTTGTAAGGGGATCCCTGTACAATGAGCAGTTCTTC. The encoded protein is CSVVRGSLYNEQFF.

This rearrangement joins TRBV9 to TRBJ2-1; 9 positions agree with TRBD2. V dropped 5 bases and J dropped 1; count of bases not matched to a gene: 7. Germline CDR1 SGDLS, CDR2 YYNGEE. CDR3 length: 16 amino acids. In DNA, the CDR3 is TGTGCCAGCAGTTATAGCGGGAGAAGTTCCTACAATGAGCAGTTCTTC. This translates into CASSYSGRSSYNEQFF.

The chain joins TRBV7-8 to TRBJ1-3, with a possible D match to TRBD1 (5 bases). The germline V and J ends were trimmed by 7 bases and 4 bases, with 14 bases remaining between them. CDR1 SGHVS and CDR2 FQNEAQ come from the germline V gene. The CDR3 has 14 amino acids. This chain's CDR3 is CASTGWGVGNTIYF. In DNA, the CDR3 is TGTGCCAGCACTGGTTGGGGGGTCGGAAACACCATATATTTT.

In its sample, this clone was seen once. The rearrangement joins TRBV9 to TRBJ2-5; tentative D call: TRBD2 (5 bases). Germline values: CDR1 SGDLS, CDR2 YYNGEE. Trimming stripped 5 bases from V and 1 base from J, with 9 bases between. CDR3 length: 13 residues. The CDR3 nucleotides are TGTGCCAGCAGTACGGGAATCCAAGAGACCCAGTACTTC. It codes for CASSTGIQETQYF.

The J gene is TRBJ2-7, the V gene TRBV3-1 (or the pseudogene TRBV3-2), with 10 nucleotides matching TRBD1. The CDR3 has 13 amino acids. Germline assignment: CDR1 LGHDT and CDR2 YNNKEL (reference sequence). V was clipped by 6 bases and J by 7 bases; unmatched bases: 6. For the CDR3, the DNA is TGTGCCAGCAGTCGACAGGGGGCGGGGGAGCAGTACTTC. Protein sequence: CASSRQGAGEQYF.

The chain employs TRBV19 and TRBJ1-5; 12 bases align to TRBD1. The germline CDR1 and CDR2 sequences are LNHDA and SQIVND (reference sequence). The CDR3 has 18 residues. V lost 5 bases, J lost 4 bases, and 12 bases stayed unmatched. The CDR3 loop is CASSFAGTGGIGNQPQHF. CDR3 DNA: TGTGCCAGTAGTTTCGCCGGGACAGGGGGCATTGGGAATCAGCCCCAGCATTTT.

This rearrangement joins TRBV10-3 to TRBJ1-2; 7 positions match TRBD1. The V gene end was trimmed by 5 bases and the J gene end by 8 bases; junction bases not matched to a gene: 8. The CDR3 has 13 residues. Germline CDR1 ENHRY, CDR2 SYGVKD. CDR3 residues: CAISIEGQTGYTF. As DNA, the CDR3 is TGTGCCATCAGTATAGAGGGACAGACCGGCTACACCTTC.

The V call is TRBV2, the J call TRBJ1-5; D perhaps matches TRBD1 (5 bases). CDR3 size: 15 residues. The germline V gene has CDR1 SNHLY and CDR2 FYNNEI. Trimming removed 1 base from V and 2 bases from J, with 9 bases in between. The DNA for the CDR3 is TGTGCCAGCAGTGAAGTGGGGGGTGGCAATCAGCCCCAGCATTTT. Its translation: CASSEVGGGNQPQHF.

The sample holds one count of this clone. The V call is TRBV19, the J call TRBJ1-2; D may be TRBD1 (5 bases). V gave up 4 bases and J gave up 5 bases, with 11 bases separating them. The CDR3 spans 13 residues. Germline CDR1 reads LNHDA; CDR2 reads SQIVND (reference sequence). Here the CDR3 reads CASSTAGRYGYTF. The CDR3 DNA is TGTGCCAGTAGTACCGCGGGACGATATGGCTACACCTTC.

The rearrangement uses TRBV29-1 and TRBJ2-1; TRBD2 matches 8 bases. Looked up from germline, CDR1 is SQVTM and CDR2 is ANQGSEA. V shed 0 bases and J 9 bases; nucleotides not matched to a gene: 13. The CDR3 has 16 residues. In DNA form, the CDR3 reads TGCAGCGTTGAAGATCCCACGGGACTAGTGGGGTTTGAGCAGTTCTTC. It codes for CSVEDPTGLVGFEQFF.

V gene TRBV10-2 combines with J gene TRBJ2-7, with 7 nucleotides matching TRBD2. This CDR3 is 14 amino acids long. Losses at the gene ends were 6 bases for V and 4 bases for J; bases not matched to a gene: 9. Per germline, CDR1 WSHSY and CDR2 SAAADI. DNA for the CDR3: TGCGCCAGCAGAAGAGCGGGAACTGCATACGAGCAGTACTTC. Its translation: CASRRAGTAYEQYF.

The chain carries TRBV13 and TRBJ1-1; a possible D gene is TRBD1 (6 bases). The CDR3 contains 16 residues. Trimming took 6 bases from V and 0 from J, leaving 17 bases between them. Per the germline V gene, CDR1 is PRHDT and CDR2 is FYEKMQ (reference sequence). The CDR3 sequence is CASRTRGAGVNTEAFF. CDR3 DNA: TGTGCCAGCAGAACGCGTGGGGCAGGGGTGAACACTGAAGCTTTCTTT. The complete variable domain, with remaining parts taken from reference TRBV13 and TRBJ1-1, reads AAGVIQSPRHLIKEKRETATLKCYPIPRHDTVYWYQQGPGQDPQFLISFYEKMQSDKGSIPDRFSAQQFSDYHSELNMSSLELGDSALYFCASRTRGAGVNTEAFFGQGTRLTVV.

The chain recombines TRBV10-2 with TRBJ1-1; D not certain. There are 11 residues in the CDR3. The V and J ends lost 8 bases and 5 bases respectively, with 9 bases between them. Germline CDR1 reads WSHSY; CDR2 reads SAAADI. The CDR3 region is CASSRLTEAFF. The CDR3 DNA sequence: TGCGCCAGCTCCCGACTAACTGAAGCTTTCTTT.

The V gene is TRBV5-1, the J gene TRBJ1-2; D ambiguous. This CDR3 is 15 amino acids long. Germline V gene lookup returns CDR1 SGHRS and CDR2 YFSETQ. V was shortened by 0 bases and J by 4 bases, with 13 bases between the two germline ends. CDR3 residues: CASSLAGGRPYGYTF. The CDR3 coding sequence is TGCGCCAGCAGCTTGGCCGGAGGCAGACCCTATGGCTACACCTTC.

The CDR3 coding sequence is TGTGCCAGCAGTTTCCGGGGCACAGATACGCAGTATTTT. It codes for CASSFRGTDTQYF. V and J are TRBV28 and TRBJ2-3; D not certain. Germline V gene sequence: CDR1 MDHEN, CDR2 SYDVKM. CDR3 length: 13 amino acids. V dropped 3 bases and J dropped 1 base, with 5 bases sitting between them. Full variable domain (rest looked up from reference TRBV28 and TRBJ2-3): DVKVTQSSRYLVKRTGEKVFLECVQDMDHENMFWYRQDPGLGLRLIYFSYDVKMKEKGDIPEGYSVSREKKERFSLILESASTNQTSMYLCASSFRGTDTQYFGPGTRLTVL.